This TCR beta chain was captured in a study of cytomegalovirus exposure and HLA in healthy donors. Study-wide context: Findings of an earlier analysis included about 100 million unique TCR beta sequences from 200 million or so T cells. Findings and caveats of the study: In most subjects, TCR beta sequences reportedly gave accurate predictions of HLA-A and HLA-B alleles. A link between a missense DCLRE1C variant and TCR beta V- and J-gene trimming emerged from a later analysis.

CDR1 and CDR2 (germline): SQVTM, ANQGSEA. Trimming took off 4 bases at V and 3 bases at J, with 12 bases between the two ends. The CDR3 sequence is 13 residues long. The primer mix had 60 Vbeta and 13 Jbeta primers. Assay used: immunoSEQ multiplex PCR; TCRdb lists only in-frame clones, some missing. The sample has under 200,000 clones. Regarding this clone: What it binds is unknown.

Nominal health characterized the donors when sampled, though unrecorded immune exposures were likely. This TCR was sampled from a man between 25 and 39 years old in good health and CMV-seronegative. The specimen was PBMCs. J is TRBJ1-2 and V is TRBV29-1; D is undetermined. CDR3 nucleotides: TGCAGCGTTGTGCAGGCTGGGCACTATGGCTACACCTTC. It encodes CSVVQAGHYGYTF.